The 22 T cell receptor beta chains below come from one sample, sequenced in a study of beta chain features in type 1 diabetes. These receptors lack a known antigen. Of the isolated RNA, all was reverse transcribed, and so the sequenced material was expressed TCRB transcripts. Produced via immunoSEQ multiplex PCR; TCRdb's table is partial and in-frame only. The sample lists about 170,000 clones; roughly 8% were seen once. Study-wide results and limits: TCRB CDR3s from Type 1 diabetes patients were moderately but significantly shorter in all four CD4+ subsets.

Sequenced material: central memory CD4+ T cells from blood. The receptor source for this set is a young man with type 1 diabetes.

Only a few counts were recorded for this clone. The rearrangement links TRBV5-1 to TRBJ2-1; 13 nucleotides align to TRBD2. Trimming at V came to 5 bases and at J to 5 bases, leaving 10 bases not matched to a gene. The CDR3 covers 17 residues. The germline CDR1 and CDR2 sequences are SGHRS and YFSETQ. The CDR3, as DNA: TGCGCCAGCAGTCCTGGGACTAGCGGGGCAGGAAACAATGAGCAGTTCTTC. This codes for CASSPGTSGAGNNEQFF.

The chain is built from TRBV5-4 and TRBJ2-1, with D perhaps matching TRBD2 (5 bases). CDR3 size: 13 residues. Germline CDR1 reads SGHNT; CDR2 reads YYREEE (reference sequence). Between the trimmed V and J ends, which lost 1 base and 12 bases, there was a span of 14 bases. The CDR3 loop reads CASSLWAGTWQFF. DNA of the CDR3: TGTGCCAGCAGCTTGTGGGCGGGCACTTGGCAGTTCTTC. Variable domain in full (rest from reference TRBV5-4 and TRBJ2-1): ETGVTQSPTHLIKTRGQQVTLRCSSQSGHNTVSWYQQALGQGPQFIFQYYREEENGRGNFPPRFSGLQFPNYSSELNVNALELDDSALYLCASSLWAGTWQFFGPGTRLTVL.

This clone was detected only a few times. The chain employs TRBV6-6 and TRBJ2-2, with a tentative D call TRBD1 (7 bases). There are 14 residues in the CDR3. The V end lost 4 bases, the J end lost 11 bases, and 17 bases lay between the germline ends. Germline CDR1 is MNHNY and CDR2 is SVGAGI (reference sequence). CDR3 in DNA: TGTGCCAGCAGTTCGAGACAGGGACTTGATGAGCTGTTTTTT. Protein product: CASSSRQGLDELFF.

J is TRBJ1-5 and V is TRBV2, with a possible D match to TRBD1 (5 bases). The V and J ends lost 7 bases and 2 bases respectively, with 9 bases between them. CDR3 size: 13 residues. Germline V gene lookup returns CDR1 SNHLY and CDR2 FYNNEI. The CDR3 bases are TGTGCCAGCACGGCAGGGCGCAATCAGCCCCAGCATTTT. Its protein product is CASTAGRNQPQHF. Complete variable domain (other parts from reference TRBV2 and TRBJ1-5): EPEVTQTPSHQVTQMGQEVILRCVPISNHLYFYWYRQILGQKVEFLVSFYNNEISEKSEIFDDQFSVERPDGSNFTLKIRSTKLEDSAMYFCASTAGRNQPQHFGDGTRLSIL.

This sequence joins TRBV13 and TRBJ1-1; D gene uncertain. This CDR3 region has 12 residues. Germline loops: CDR1 PRHDT, CDR2 FYEKMQ (reference sequence). V shed 1 base and J shed 2 bases, with 2 bases lying between them. CDR3 bases: TGTGCCAGCAGCTTAGCTAACACTGAAGCTTTCTTT. Protein product: CASSLANTEAFF.

This clone was seen a handful of times. The chain links TRBV5-1 to TRBJ2-5, with TRBD2 matching over 7 bases. The CDR3 is 15 amino acids. The V gene end was trimmed by 5 bases and the J gene end by 2 bases; junction bases not matched to a gene: 9. CDR1 and CDR2 (germline): SGHRS, YFSETQ. The DNA of the CDR3 is TGCGCCAGCAGGGCCAACGGGGGGTCTCAAGAGACCCAGTACTTC. This encodes CASRANGGSQETQYF.

This clone was seen a handful of times. V gene TRBV6-5 combines with J gene TRBJ2-5; 10 bases fit TRBD2. This CDR3 is built from 16 residues. CDR1 is MNHEY, CDR2 SVGAGI, per germline. J gave up 1 base and V 4 bases, and 6 bases lay outside the gene matches. The CDR3 loop is CASSSSGGGIQETQYF. CDR3 DNA: TGTGCCAGCAGTTCAAGCGGGGGGGGCATCCAAGAGACCCAGTACTTC.

The chain joins TRBV4-3 to TRBJ2-7; 9 positions agree with TRBD1. Trimming at V came to 1 base and at J to 5 bases, leaving 12 bases not matched to a gene. The CDR3 is 17 amino acids. The germline gives CDR1 LGHNA, CDR2 YSLEER. The CDR3 DNA reads as TGCGCCAGCAGCCAAGCCACGGGACAGGGAGTCATGGACGAGCAGTACTTC. Residues: CASSQATGQGVMDEQYF.

The CDR3 is CASSRDSGAGETQYF. The CDR3 bases are TGTGCCAGCTCACGGGACTCCGGGGCTGGGGAGACCCAGTACTTC. The V gene is TRBV18, the J gene TRBJ2-5, with D possibly matching TRBD2 (6 bases). V was trimmed by 4 bases and J by 5 bases, leaving 17 bases between them. CDR3 size: 15 residues. Germline loops: CDR1 KGHSH, CDR2 LQKENI.

The V and J genes are TRBV7-2 and TRBJ2-7; 9 positions match TRBD2. CDR1 and CDR2 (germline): SGHTA, FQGNSA. Trimming took 3 bases from V and 1 from J; bases not matched to a gene: 7. CDR3 length equals 16 residues. DNA for the CDR3: TGTGCCAGCAGCTTTCGCGGGGGGGAAAGGTCCTACGAGCAGTACTTC. It is translated as CASSFRGGERSYEQYF. The full variable domain, completed using reference TRBV7-2 and TRBJ2-7, is GAGVSQSPSNKVTEKGKDVELRCDPISGHTALYWYRQSLGQGLEFLIYFQGNSAPDKSGLPSDRFSAERTGGSVSTLTIQRTQQEDSAVYLCASSFRGGERSYEQYFGPGTRLTVT.

Only a few counts were recorded for this clone. This chain links TRBV28 with TRBJ2-7; 9 bases are shared with TRBD1. Germline lookup yields CDR1 MDHEN and CDR2 SYDVKM. CDR3 length equals 20 residues. V shed 2 bases, J shed 7 bases, and the junction held 24 bases outside the gene matches. The CDR3 DNA reads as TGTGCCAGCAGTTTAGCCTTCGTGGGACAGGGAGTAGGGGGCCCTCGAGAGCAGTACTTC. It specifies CASSLAFVGQGVGGPREQYF.

This chain joins TRBV10-3 and TRBJ2-3; D is perhaps TRBD1 (6 bases). Germline assignment: CDR1 ENHRY and CDR2 SYGVKD. Trimming stripped 11 bases from V and 2 bases from J, with 14 bases between. This CDR3 spans 13 amino acids. The CDR3: CASYRDLTDTQYF. The CDR3 bases are TGTGCCTCCTACAGGGACCTCACAGATACGCAGTATTTT.

This chain links TRBV16 with TRBJ1-5; D gene uncertain. The length of the CDR3 is 14 residues. CDR1 is KGHSY, CDR2 FQNENV, per germline. V was clipped by 0 bases and J by 8 bases, with 11 bases between them. The CDR3 region is CASSQSRLPEPQHF. CDR3 sequence (DNA): TGTGCCAGCAGCCAATCGAGGTTACCGGAGCCCCAGCATTTT.

This clone appeared a few times. This chain uses TRBV29-1 with TRBJ1-1; 9 bases fit TRBD1. This CDR3 contains 13 residues. Unmatched junction bases numbered 9, after V lost 7 bases and J lost 6 bases. Germline assignment: CDR1 SQVTM and CDR2 ANQGSEA. The CDR3 DNA sequence: TGCAGCGCCACACAGGGGGCACGGCCTGAAGCTTTCTTT. This sequence encodes CSATQGARPEAFF. Variable domain in full (rest from reference TRBV29-1 and TRBJ1-1): SAVISQKPSRDICQRGTSLTIQCQVDSQVTMMFWYRQQPGQSLTLIATANQGSEATYESGFVIDKFPISRPNLTFSTLTVSNMSPEDSSIYLCSATQGARPEAFFGQGTRLTVV.

This clone was found a few times. V and J are TRBV5-1 and TRBJ1-4; D is unclear. Germline CDR1 and CDR2: SGHRS and YFSETQ. The germline V and J ends were trimmed by 5 bases and 8 bases, with 13 bases remaining between them. There are 13 residues in the CDR3. The CDR3 coding sequence is TGCGCCAGCAGGCAAGAGCAGGCCGAAAAACTGTTTTTT. This gives the protein CASRQEQAEKLFF.

This clone has only a few counts. Other DNA sequences within the sample encode an identical CDR3. This chain links TRBV7-9 with TRBJ1-1, with TRBD1 identical over 9 bases. CDR1 and CDR2 from the germline V gene are SEHNR and FQNEAQ (reference sequence). CDR3 length: 12 amino acids. J gave up 8 bases and V 3 bases, and 1 base lay outside the gene matches. The CDR3 DNA follows: TGTGCCAGCAGCTTGGGACAGGGAGAAGCTTTCTTT. Translating gives CASSLGQGEAFF.

This clone occurred a few times. The CDR3 sequence: CASSWDRSTGELFF. CDR3 in DNA: TGCGCCAGCAGCTGGGACAGGTCCACCGGGGAGCTGTTTTTT. The rearrangement links TRBV5-1 to TRBJ2-2, with 8 bases identical to TRBD1. The ends lost 3 bases at V and 4 bases at J; junction bases unmatched: 2. Germline-derived CDR1 and CDR2 are SGHRS and YFSETQ. The CDR3 contains 14 residues.

This clone turned up a few times. V and J are TRBV5-1 and TRBJ2-7; D is possibly TRBD1 (6 bases). In germline, CDR1 is SGHRS, CDR2 YFSETQ. The CDR3 runs to 15 residues. V shed 4 bases and J shed 4 bases, with 18 bases lying between them. The CDR3 nucleotides read TGCGCCAGCAGCCCGGGAAGGACAGACGAATACGAGCAGTACTTC. Protein product: CASSPGRTDEYEQYF. The full variable domain, in which reference TRBV5-1 and TRBJ2-7 provide the parts outside the CDR3, is KAGVTQTPRYLIKTRGQQVTLSCSPISGHRSVSWYQQTPGQGLQFLFEYFSETQRNKGNFPGRFSGRQFSNSRSEMNVSTLELGDSALYLCASSPGRTDEYEQYFGPGTRLTVT.

The chain employs TRBV28 and TRBJ2-3, with D possibly matching TRBD1 (6 bases). From germline, CDR1 is MDHEN and CDR2 SYDVKM. The length of the CDR3 is 16 residues. Deletions cut 10 bases from V and 1 base from J, with 21 bases between. For the CDR3, the DNA is TGTGCCATCAAATCCGGGACATCCCCTCGCACAGATACGCAGTATTTT. Amino acids: CAIKSGTSPRTDTQYF. Variable domain in full (rest from reference TRBV28 and TRBJ2-3): DVKVTQSSRYLVKRTGEKVFLECVQDMDHENMFWYRQDPGLGLRLIYFSYDVKMKEKGDIPEGYSVSREKKERFSLILESASTNQTSMYLCAIKSGTSPRTDTQYFGPGTRLTVL.

This clone appeared a few times. The rearrangement uses TRBV7-2 and TRBJ2-5; possibly TRBD2 for D (5 bases). Trimming took 6 bases from V and 7 from J, leaving 15 bases between them. This CDR3 comprises 13 residues. Germline assignment: CDR1 SGHTA and CDR2 FQGNSA. The CDR3 DNA reads TGTGCCAGCAGTCCGCCCGCGGGTGGGACCCAGTACTTC. This codes for CASSPPAGGTQYF.

This clone was counted once. This chain uses TRBV5-5 with TRBJ2-1, with 9 bases that match TRBD1. The V gene's germline CDR1 is SGHKS and CDR2 YYEKEE (reference sequence). The CDR3 runs to 18 residues. Trimming removed 0 bases from V and 5 bases from J; junction bases left unmatched: 12. CDR3 nucleotide sequence: TGTGCCAGCAGCTTGGCCCCGGACAGGGGCAACCTTAACAATGAGCAGTTCTTC. Translated: CASSLAPDRGNLNNEQFF.

There are a few counts of this clone. This chain uses TRBV28 with TRBJ1-2; 7 bases fit TRBD1. Germline lookup yields CDR1 MDHEN and CDR2 SYDVKM. The V and J ends lost 2 bases and 3 bases, in that order; junction bases with no gene match: 9. CDR3 size: 16 residues. The CDR3 sequence is CASSLGGGGNYYGYTF. The CDR3 DNA is TGTGCCAGCAGTTTAGGAGGGGGCGGGAACTACTATGGCTACACCTTC.